The source of this TCR beta chain is a study of blood T cells in healthy people across ages. Study in general: Template switching caught about one barcoded beta molecule for each two T cells.

With a J-beta primer mix and a sample-barcoded 5' primer, a second PCR ran 7 to 11 cycles. MiXCR, applied by TCRdb to the 5' RACE reads, yields one record per CDR3 protein. Of approximately 320,000 distinct CDR3 sequences listed, 25% to 30% were seen once; the top ten hold 29%. This clonotype was picked up many times. Antigen: not known. Findings and limits, study-wide: Compared with aged donors, long-lived donors showed fewer expanded clones, suggesting selection. With naive T cell percentage, TCR beta diversity showed a strong correlation.

The clonotype originates from a woman in her 70s in good health. The sequencing input was blood.

CDR3 coding DNA: TGCGCCAGCAGCCAAGGGGGGACTAGCGGGAGAATTGAGCAGTTCTTC. Translating gives CASSQGGTSGRIEQFF. This chain links TRBV4-1 with TRBJ2-1; 14 bases line up with TRBD2. The germline V gene has CDR1 MGHRA and CDR2 YSYEKL. The J segment lost 9 bases and the V segment lost 1 base, leaving 5 bases of the junction unmatched. This CDR3 contains 16 residues.